The 18 T cell receptor beta chains presented below share a single source sample, sequenced in a study of blood T cell repertoires in COVID-19. TCRdb keeps only in-frame clones here, not all; method: immunoSEQ multiplex PCR. This sample has fewer than 200,000 clones, with roughly 81% found just once. The sample taken for sequencing was peripheral blood. Source of these receptors: a woman older than 75 with COVID-19, enrolled during active disease.

The chain links TRBV7-2 to TRBJ2-5; D gene unclear. Germline values: CDR1 SGHTA, CDR2 FQGNSA. V was clipped by 0 bases and J by 1 base, with 6 bases between them. CDR3 length: 14 residues. CDR3 bases: TGTGCCAGCAGCTTAGCGGCAGTCCAAGAGACCCAGTACTTC. Its translation: CASSLAAVQETQYF. The full variable domain, in which reference TRBV7-2 and TRBJ2-5 provide the parts outside the CDR3, is GAGVSQSPSNKVTEKGKDVELRCDPISGHTALYWYRQSLGQGLEFLIYFQGNSAPDKSGLPSDRFSAERTGGSVSTLTIQRTQQEDSAVYLCASSLAAVQETQYFGPGTRLLVL.

This chain uses TRBV7-2 with TRBJ1-2; perhaps TRBD1 as D (5 bases). This CDR3 comprises 15 residues. The V gene lost 4 bases and the J gene lost 1 base, with 13 bases spanning the gap. Germline-derived CDR1 and CDR2 are SGHTA and FQGNSA. DNA for the CDR3: TGTGCCAGCAGCTCAAAAGGGGCATATAACTATGGCTACACCTTC. Translating gives CASSSKGAYNYGYTF.

The gene calls are TRBV3-1 (or the pseudogene TRBV3-2) and TRBJ2-6; weak D call: TRBD2 (5 bases). Trimming shortened V by 4 bases and J by 4 bases, and 11 bases separated the two germline ends. This CDR3 is built from 15 residues. CDR1 is LGHDT and CDR2 is YNNKEL in the germline V gene (reference sequence). CDR3 sequence: CASSLSSGGANVLTF. The CDR3 coding sequence is TGTGCCAGCAGCCTTAGCTCGGGGGGGGCCAACGTCCTGACTTTC.

This clone was counted only a few times. The chain couples TRBV11-3 to TRBJ1-1, with D hard to call. Trimming removed 5 bases from V and 4 bases from J, with 11 bases in between. Germline V gives CDR1 SGHNT, CDR2 YENEEA. The CDR3 is made up of 13 amino acids. The CDR3, as DNA: TGTGCCAGCAGCCCCCGCCTGAGCACTGAAGCTTTCTTT. Translation gives CASSPRLSTEAFF.

The genes are TRBV3-1 (or the pseudogene TRBV3-2) and TRBJ2-1; 9 bases map to TRBD2. The trim removed 4 bases at V and 7 bases at J, leaving 14 bases unmatched. This CDR3 comprises 17 residues. CDR1 and CDR2 (germline): LGHDT, YNNKEL (reference sequence). The CDR3 protein is CASSRPPPREGQNEQFF. In DNA, the CDR3 is TGTGCCAGCAGCCGCCCTCCCCCGCGGGAGGGTCAAAATGAGCAGTTCTTC.

This rearrangement joins TRBV6-5 to TRBJ1-1, with 8 positions matching TRBD1. The CDR3 contains 15 residues. The germline gives CDR1 MNHEY, CDR2 SVGAGI. The V segment lost 6 bases and the J segment 4 bases; nucleotides outside the gene matches: 10. In DNA, the CDR3 is TGTGCCAGCAGACGGGACAGGAGAAAAGGCACTGAAGCTTTCTTT. It encodes CASRRDRRKGTEAFF.

The chain couples TRBV6-6 to TRBJ1-4; no reliable D call. CDR1 and CDR2 (germline): MNHNY, SVGAGI (reference sequence). This CDR3 region has 15 residues. Trimming stripped 0 bases from V and 8 bases from J, with 13 bases between. The CDR3 protein is CASSYSGGSGEKLFF. The CDR3 region has the DNA TGTGCCAGCAGTTACTCTGGTGGATCAGGAGAAAAACTGTTTTTT.

This clone has a handful of counts. V is TRBV5-1 and J is TRBJ2-1; weak D call: TRBD1 (5 bases). The CDR3 is 13 amino acids. Looked up from germline, CDR1 is SGHRS and CDR2 is YFSETQ. V lost 5 bases and J 7 bases, leaving 13 bases between the germline ends. The CDR3 DNA follows: TGCGCCAGCAGTTTACAGGTCCCGAATGAGCAGTTCTTC. Amino acids: CASSLQVPNEQFF.

CDR3 coding DNA: TGTGCTAGTGGTCGAGGACAGGGAGATAATTCACCCCTCCACTTT. This codes for CASGRGQGDNSPLHF. The gene calls are TRBV12-5 and TRBJ1-6; 8 bases agree with TRBD1. The CDR3 is 15 residues long. The germline V gene has CDR1 LGHNT and CDR2 FRNRAP. The ends lost 5 bases at V and 5 bases at J; junction bases unmatched: 5.

V usage is TRBV7-6 and J usage is TRBJ2-2, with TRBD2 as a possible D gene (5 bases). With 2 bases removed from V and 5 bases from J, the gap between germline ends came to 15 bases. The CDR3 runs 16 residues. Looked up from germline, CDR1 is SGHVS and CDR2 is FNYEAQ. As DNA, the CDR3 is TGTGCCAGCAGCTTATATGGGAGACGGTATACCGGGGAGCTGTTTTTT. This translates into CASSLYGRRYTGELFF. The variable domain in full, with the rest retrieved from reference TRBV7-6 and TRBJ2-2, is GAGVSQSPRYKVTKRGQDVALRCDPISGHVSLYWYRQALGQGPEFLTYFNYEAQQDKSGLPNDRFSAERPEGSISTLTIQRTEQRDSAMYRCASSLYGRRYTGELFFGEGSRLTVL.

The chain has TRBV6-5 and TRBJ2-3, with 10 bases that match TRBD1. CDR3 length equals 15 residues. The germline V gene has CDR1 MNHEY and CDR2 SVGAGI. V shed 6 bases and J 9 bases; nucleotides not matched to a gene: 12. The CDR3 nucleotides read TGTGCCAGCAGCAGGCCCGGGACAGGGGAAGGAACGCAGTATTTT. It yields the protein CASSRPGTGEGTQYF.

This rearrangement joins TRBV6-5 to TRBJ2-7, with 7 bases aligning to TRBD1. The V and J ends lost 5 bases and 0 bases, in that order; junction bases with no gene match: 4. The CDR3 is made up of 14 amino acids. CDR1 is MNHEY and CDR2 is SVGAGI in the germline V gene. The CDR3 DNA sequence: TGTGCCAGCAGTCCTTGGACAGGCTCCTACGAGCAGTACTTC. It encodes CASSPWTGSYEQYF.

The chain employs TRBV13 and TRBJ2-4; 7 positions match TRBD1. Germline CDR1 reads PRHDT; CDR2 reads FYEKMQ (reference sequence). V dropped 4 bases and J dropped 8; count of bases not matched to a gene: 8. There are 14 residues in the CDR3. The CDR3 loop reads CASSSRDSWDIQYF. The CDR3 DNA follows: TGTGCCAGCAGCTCAAGGGACAGTTGGGACATTCAGTACTTC.

The chain couples TRBV11-2 to TRBJ2-3; D is uncertain. Germline lookup yields CDR1 SGHAT and CDR2 FQNNGV. Trimming left V 4 bases short and J 1 base short, with 6 bases between. This CDR3 region has 13 residues. The CDR3 DNA sequence: TGTGCCAGCAGCTACATGGGCACAGATACGCAGTATTTT. This translates into CASSYMGTDTQYF.

The chain recombines TRBV18 with TRBJ2-5, with D maybe TRBD1 (5 bases). The CDR3 is 15 amino acids. The V end lost 3 bases, the J end lost 1 base, and 12 bases lay between the germline ends. Germline V gene data show CDR1 as KGHSH and CDR2 as LQKENI. For the CDR3, the DNA is TGTGCCAGCTCACCCAGGGTGAGTGCCCAAGAGACCCAGTACTTC. Residues: CASSPRVSAQETQYF.

This clone has only a few counts. The genes are TRBV5-1 and TRBJ2-3; 8 positions match TRBD2. This CDR3 spans 17 amino acids. Germline loops: CDR1 SGHRS, CDR2 YFSETQ. J was trimmed by 3 bases and V by 4 bases; bases with no gene match: 13. The CDR3 nucleotides are TGCGCCAGCAGCCCTGGGAGGAGCGGGAGTATTACAGATACGCAGTATTTT. Translation: CASSPGRSGSITDTQYF.

The V and J genes are TRBV6-2 or TRBV6-3 and TRBJ1-1, with D unresolved. The CDR3 spans 13 residues. The germline CDR1 and CDR2 sequences are MNHEY and SVGEGT. Deletions cut 6 bases from V and 4 bases from J, with 12 bases between. The CDR3 loop is CASSQLRSTEAFF. CDR3 sequence (DNA): TGTGCCAGCAGCCAGCTTCGAAGCACTGAAGCTTTCTTT.

The chain combines TRBV7-9 with TRBJ1-2, with D perhaps TRBD1 (5 bases). Germline CDR1 is SEHNR and CDR2 is FQNEAQ (reference sequence). Trimming took off 1 base at V and 4 bases at J, with 10 bases between the two ends. The CDR3 loop spans 14 amino acids. CDR3 sequence (DNA): TGTGCCAGCAGCTTAGGGGGGGAGTTCTATGGCTACACCTTC. It is translated as CASSLGGEFYGYTF.